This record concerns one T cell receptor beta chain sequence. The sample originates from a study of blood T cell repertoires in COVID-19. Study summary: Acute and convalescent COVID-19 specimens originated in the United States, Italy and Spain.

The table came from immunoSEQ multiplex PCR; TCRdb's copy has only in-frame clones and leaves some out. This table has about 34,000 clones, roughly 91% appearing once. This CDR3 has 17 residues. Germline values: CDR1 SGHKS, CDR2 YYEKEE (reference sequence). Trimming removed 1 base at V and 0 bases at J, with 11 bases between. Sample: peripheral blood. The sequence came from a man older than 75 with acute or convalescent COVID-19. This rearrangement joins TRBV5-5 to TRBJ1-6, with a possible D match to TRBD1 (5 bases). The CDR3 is CASSLLDSVSYNSPLHF. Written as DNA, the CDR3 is TGTGCCAGCAGCTTGTTAGACAGTGTCTCCTATAATTCACCCCTCCACTTT.